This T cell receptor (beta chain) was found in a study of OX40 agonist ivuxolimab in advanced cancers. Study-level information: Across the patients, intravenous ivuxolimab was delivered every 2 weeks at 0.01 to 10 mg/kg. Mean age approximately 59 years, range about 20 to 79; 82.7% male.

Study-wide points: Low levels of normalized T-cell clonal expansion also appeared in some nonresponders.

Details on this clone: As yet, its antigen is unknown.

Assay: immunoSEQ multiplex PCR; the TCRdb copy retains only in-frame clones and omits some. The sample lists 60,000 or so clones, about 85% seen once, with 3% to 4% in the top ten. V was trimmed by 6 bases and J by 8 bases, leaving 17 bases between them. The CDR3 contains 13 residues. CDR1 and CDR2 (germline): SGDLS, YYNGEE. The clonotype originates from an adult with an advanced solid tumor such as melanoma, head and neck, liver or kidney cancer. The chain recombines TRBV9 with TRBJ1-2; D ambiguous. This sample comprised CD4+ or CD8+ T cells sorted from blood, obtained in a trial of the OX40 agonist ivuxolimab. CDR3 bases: TGTGCCAGCACAGAGAGCGTCTCAGAGGGCTACACCTTC. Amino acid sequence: CASTESVSEGYTF.